The 28 T cell receptor beta chains below all came from one sample that was sequenced in a study of blood T cell repertoires in COVID-19. Generated by immunoSEQ multiplex PCR, the TCRdb table keeps only in-frame clones and is missing some. The sample lists 250,000 to 350,000 clones; around 90% were seen once. The material sequenced was peripheral blood. These receptors all come from a middle-aged woman who had recovered from COVID-19.

This chain uses TRBV2 with TRBJ2-7, with D possibly being TRBD2 (6 bases). The V gene lost 6 bases and the J gene lost 2 bases, with 20 bases spanning the gap. The CDR3 consists of 16 residues. The germline gives CDR1 SNHLY, CDR2 FYNNEI. CDR3 region: CASRLNSGGGAYEQYF. The DNA of the CDR3 is TGTGCCAGCAGGCTAAATAGCGGAGGAGGGGCCTACGAGCAGTACTTC.

This chain links TRBV30 with TRBJ1-1, with 7 bases lining up with TRBD1. Trimming took 3 bases from V and 5 from J; bases not matched to a gene: 9. CDR3 length: 14 residues. CDR1 is GTSNPN, CDR2 SVGIG, per germline (reference sequence). As DNA, the CDR3 is TGTGCCTGGAGCGCACAGGGGTCGGGGACTGAAGCTTTCTTT. Protein sequence: CAWSAQGSGTEAFF.

This chain links TRBV4-1 with TRBJ2-7; TRBD2 matches 11 bases. CDR3 length: 16 residues. Trimming cost V 3 bases and J 7 bases; bases outside gene matches: 11. From germline, CDR1 is MGHRA and CDR2 YSYEKL. In DNA form, the CDR3 reads TGCGCCAGCAGCCAGGTAGCGGGAGGGCCACCTTTGGAGCAGTACTTC. Translated, it gives CASSQVAGGPPLEQYF.

The CDR3: CASSLGGNEQYF. CDR3 nucleotides: TGTGCCAGCAGTTTAGGCGGGAACGAGCAGTACTTC. The chain links TRBV12-3 or TRBV12-4 to TRBJ2-7; possible D gene TRBD2, 6 bases. CDR3 length equals 12 residues. Trimming shortened V by 1 base and J by 5 bases, and 6 bases separated the two germline ends.

The chain couples TRBV11-3 to TRBJ2-2, with D tentatively TRBD1 (5 bases). Germline V CDR1 and CDR2: SGHNT, YENEEA. The CDR3 length is 16 residues. V lost 1 base to trimming and J lost 7 bases, with 16 bases between them. The CDR3 sequence is CASSLGVGRADGELFF. In DNA form, the CDR3 reads TGTGCCAGCAGCTTAGGGGTTGGCAGGGCGGACGGGGAGCTGTTTTTT.

The J gene is TRBJ2-7, the V gene TRBV7-9, with a tentative D call TRBD2 (5 bases). Germline assignment: CDR1 SEHNR and CDR2 FQNEAQ (reference sequence). The germline V and J ends were trimmed by 1 base and 0 bases, with 10 bases remaining between them. The CDR3 is 15 amino acids. Here the CDR3 reads CASSLGGSVSYEQYF. DNA for the CDR3: TGTGCCAGCAGCTTAGGAGGGTCCGTCTCCTACGAGCAGTACTTC.

As to this clone: In the same sample, other DNA sequences code for this CDR3. V usage is TRBV29-1 and J usage is TRBJ2-7, with 11 bases identical to TRBD2. Trimming took 6 bases from V and 2 from J; bases not matched to a gene: 3. CDR1 is SQVTM, CDR2 ANQGSEA, per germline. This CDR3 has 13 residues. CDR3 sequence (DNA): TGCAGCGTGCGACTAGCGGGAACCTACGAGCAGTACTTC. Translated, it gives CSVRLAGTYEQYF.

The gene calls are TRBV29-1 and TRBJ1-1, with D unclear. V gave up 6 bases and J gave up 0 bases, with 14 bases separating them. The CDR3 has 14 residues. CDR1 is SQVTM, CDR2 ANQGSEA, per germline. CDR3 DNA: TGCAGCGTCACCGCCGGGAACCTGAACACTGAAGCTTTCTTT. Its translation is CSVTAGNLNTEAFF.

CDR3 coding DNA: TGTGCCAGCAGCTTGGACGCGAACAATGAGCAGTTCTTC. Translating it yields CASSLDANNEQFF. The chain is built from TRBV5-4 and TRBJ2-1, with no clear D. This CDR3 comprises 13 residues. Germline-derived CDR1 and CDR2 are SGHNT and YYREEE (reference sequence). Trimming stripped 0 bases from V and 5 bases from J, with 6 bases between.

A few counts support this clone. The gene calls are TRBV7-2 and TRBJ2-7; no firm D call. Trimming cost V 5 bases and J 3 bases, with 5 bases left between them. The germline V gene encodes CDR1 SGHTA and CDR2 FQGNSA. The CDR3 sequence is 11 residues long. For the CDR3, the DNA is TGTGCCAGCAGCCTCTACTACGAGCAGTACTTC. It encodes CASSLYYEQYF.

The chain is built from TRBV2 and TRBJ2-2; D not certain. The CDR3 loop spans 14 amino acids. From germline, CDR1 is SNHLY and CDR2 FYNNEI. Trimming left V 6 bases short and J 1 base short, with 9 bases between. The chain's CDR3 is CASRLDKNTGELFF. The CDR3 DNA is TGTGCCAGCAGACTCGACAAGAACACCGGGGAGCTGTTTTTT.

This chain uses TRBV9 with TRBJ1-1, with 8 positions matching TRBD1. There are 15 residues in the CDR3. Trimming removed 4 bases from V and 3 bases from J; junction bases left unmatched: 8. Germline V lookup: CDR1 SGDLS, CDR2 YYNGEE. The CDR3 region has the DNA TGTGCCAGCAGCACCCCCGGGACAGGACACACTGAAGCTTTCTTT. This sequence encodes CASSTPGTGHTEAFF.

This clone has a handful of counts. The chain has TRBV18 and TRBJ2-2; no reliable D call. The germline V and J ends were trimmed by 1 base and 3 bases, with 9 bases remaining between them. Germline values: CDR1 KGHSH, CDR2 LQKENI. This CDR3 region has 15 residues. CDR3 sequence (DNA): TGTGCCAGCTCACCACGCTACCACGACACCGGGGAGCTGTTTTTT. It is translated as CASSPRYHDTGELFF.

The gene calls are TRBV27 and TRBJ2-3, with 7 bases matching TRBD2. Germline trimming cut 6 bases from V and 2 bases from J; bases unmatched to any gene: 5. The CDR3 is 14 residues long. Germline lookup yields CDR1 MNHEY and CDR2 SMNVEV (reference sequence). CDR3 protein: CASSRGDYTDTQYF. The CDR3 DNA sequence: TGTGCCAGCAGCCGGGGGGACTACACAGATACGCAGTATTTT.

The J gene is TRBJ2-1, the V gene TRBV30; TRBD2 matches 7 bases. CDR3 length equals 15 residues. Trimming cost V 4 bases and J 0 bases; bases outside gene matches: 6. Per germline, CDR1 GTSNPN and CDR2 SVGIG (reference sequence). In DNA, the CDR3 is TGTGCCTGGATTGTCAGGACTAGCTCCTACAATGAGCAGTTCTTC. Translation gives CAWIVRTSSYNEQFF.

V usage is TRBV7-2 and J usage is TRBJ2-1; D is possibly TRBD2 (6 bases). Germline assignment: CDR1 SGHTA and CDR2 FQGNSA. This CDR3 is 16 amino acids long. Trimming pared 1 base from V and 8 bases from J, leaving 18 bases between. Here the CDR3 DNA reads TGTGCCAGCAGCTTAGATCCGGGGGTATCTAAGGATGAGCAGTTCTTC. Translation gives CASSLDPGVSKDEQFF. The complete variable domain, with remaining parts taken from reference TRBV7-2 and TRBJ2-1, reads GAGVSQSPSNKVTEKGKDVELRCDPISGHTALYWYRQSLGQGLEFLIYFQGNSAPDKSGLPSDRFSAERTGGSVSTLTIQRTQQEDSAVYLCASSLDPGVSKDEQFFGPGTRLTVL.

This chain uses TRBV4-1 with TRBJ2-3; 7 bases agree with TRBD1. Germline-derived CDR1 and CDR2 are MGHRA and YSYEKL. This CDR3 is built from 16 residues. V was clipped by 0 bases and J by 0 bases; unmatched bases: 3. Here the CDR3 DNA reads TGCGCCAGCAGCCAAGAAGGGACAGTGAGCACAGATACGCAGTATTTT. Protein sequence: CASSQEGTVSTDTQYF.

The V and J genes are TRBV2 and TRBJ2-2; 8 nucleotides line up with TRBD2. Germline CDR1 is SNHLY and CDR2 is FYNNEI. V was pared by 10 bases and J by 10 bases, with 5 bases of the junction left unmatched. The CDR3 runs to 11 residues. As DNA, the CDR3 is TGTGCCACGGGACTAGTCGAGGAGCTGTTTTTT. Protein sequence: CATGLVEELFF.

A note on this clone: Other DNA sequences from this sample encode an identical CDR3 as well. The chain carries TRBV30 and TRBJ1-1, with a possible D match to TRBD1 (6 bases). The V gene's germline CDR1 is GTSNPN and CDR2 SVGIG (reference sequence). V gave up 3 bases and J gave up 1 base, with 9 bases separating them. The CDR3 extends over 13 amino acids. The CDR3: CAWSIGGNTEAFF. CDR3 nucleotides: TGTGCCTGGAGCATAGGGGGGAACACTGAAGCTTTCTTT.

The chain employs TRBV18 and TRBJ2-7; 7 positions agree with TRBD2. CDR1 and CDR2 (germline): KGHSH, LQKENI. With 1 base clipped from V and 1 base from J, the junction kept 4 bases outside the gene matches. CDR3 size: 15 residues. CDR3: CASSPQAGDSYEQYF. CDR3 nucleotides: TGTGCCAGCTCACCACAGGCGGGGGATTCCTACGAGCAGTACTTC.

This clone was found once. The rearrangement uses TRBV5-1 and TRBJ2-3; 9 bases are shared with TRBD2. V lost 2 bases to trimming and J lost 4 bases; unmatched junction nucleotides: 8. The germline V gene encodes CDR1 SGHRS and CDR2 YFSETQ. The CDR3 loop spans 16 amino acids. The CDR3: CASSFRSSGNADTQYF. The CDR3 bases are TGCGCCAGCAGCTTTAGGTCTAGCGGGAACGCAGATACGCAGTATTTT.

This sequence joins TRBV4-2 and TRBJ2-2; D is possibly TRBD2 (5 bases). The CDR3 consists of 14 residues. V lost 3 bases and J lost 7, with 12 bases in between. Germline V gene data show CDR1 as LGHNA and CDR2 as YNFKEQ. The CDR3 reads CASSQGPGIGELFF. Written as DNA, the CDR3 is TGTGCCAGCAGCCAGGGCCCCGGGATCGGGGAGCTGTTTTTT.

The chain recombines TRBV12-3 or TRBV12-4 with TRBJ2-5; D uncertain. V lost 5 bases and J lost 1, with 5 bases in between. The CDR3 extends over 12 amino acids. DNA of the CDR3: TGTGCCAGCAGTCCCTCCCAAGAGACCCAGTACTTC. Translation: CASSPSQETQYF.

This chain links TRBV6-1 with TRBJ2-7; D is ambiguous. The V gene lost 1 base and the J gene lost 0 bases, with 7 bases spanning the gap. The CDR3 sequence is 14 residues long. Germline V gene lookup returns CDR1 MNHNS and CDR2 SASEGT. This CDR3 is CASSEDIRSYEQYF. The CDR3 region has the DNA TGTGCCAGCAGTGAAGATATCCGCTCCTACGAGCAGTACTTC.

The chain has TRBV5-3 and TRBJ2-1, with 7 bases lining up with TRBD2. Being an ORF, TRBV5-3 has a function that is uncertain. This CDR3 region has 16 residues. The CDR3 DNA is TGTCCCACCCCCTTCGGGGGAGGGCCGTCCTACAATGAGCAGTTCTTC. Translation: CPTPFGGGPSYNEQFF.

The V call is TRBV2, the J call TRBJ1-3; maybe TRBD1 (6 bases). The germline CDR1 and CDR2 sequences are SNHLY and FYNNEI. The CDR3 extends over 15 amino acids. The germline V and J ends were trimmed by 3 bases and 6 bases, with 15 bases remaining between them. CDR3 DNA sequence: TGTGCCAGCAGTGACGACAGGCTACCGTTAAACACCATATATTTT. Encoded protein: CASSDDRLPLNTIYF.

This clone was detected once. This chain joins TRBV27 and TRBJ2-3; the D is unclear. CDR1 MNHEY and CDR2 SMNVEV come from the germline V gene (reference sequence). Trimming shortened V by 3 bases and J by 6 bases, and 13 bases separated the two germline ends. This CDR3 is 14 amino acids long. The CDR3 loop is CASSFFGSTDTQYF. The CDR3 DNA follows: TGTGCCAGCAGTTTCTTCGGATCGACTGATACGCAGTATTTT.

The chain carries TRBV19 and TRBJ1-3, with unresolved D. CDR3 size: 17 residues. The germline V and J ends were trimmed by 3 bases and 0 bases, with 15 bases remaining between them. Germline V gene lookup returns CDR1 LNHDA and CDR2 SQIVND (reference sequence). The chain's CDR3 is CASSMLVSGTSGNTIYF. CDR3 DNA: TGTGCCAGTAGTATGCTCGTTTCGGGAACCTCTGGAAACACCATATATTTT.